The T cell receptor (beta chain) described here comes from a study of breast tumors, draining lymph nodes, adjacent tissues. Whole-study results and caveats: That most tumor T cells come from lymph nodes remained unproven. The data were judged consistent with most tumor T cells coming from lymph node and expanding in tumor. Tumor repertoires ranked between lymph nodes and nontumor tissue in diversity, with V and J gene preferences.

TCRdb re-analysed the multiplex PCR reads in MiXCR, keeping a single row per CDR3 protein. The sample includes approximately 170,000 distinct CDR3 sequences, 30% to 35% of them seen just once. Samples came from axillary lymph nodes draining the breast cancer. This clonotype was found many times. Its antigen is unknown. This receptor was obtained from a female donor with breast cancer. Some clones in this sample may be carry-over from other donors' samples. The sequenced sample consisted of axillary lymph node tissue.

The CDR3 DNA follows: TGTGCCAGCAGTTACGGACAAACCTCCGCAACTAATGAAAAACTGTTTTTT. It translates to CASSYGQTSATNEKLFF. This sequence joins TRBV6-5 and TRBJ1-4, with a possible D match to TRBD1 (5 bases). The germline V gene encodes CDR1 MNHEY and CDR2 SVGAGI. The CDR3 covers 17 residues. Trimming removed 2 bases at V and 0 bases at J, with 13 bases between.